The TCR beta chain under discussion was sequenced for a study of blood T cell repertoires in COVID-19. CDR3 size: 14 residues. V was shortened by 4 bases and J by 4 bases, with 13 bases between the two germline ends. From germline, CDR1 is WNHNN and CDR2 SYGVQD (reference sequence). The method was immunoSEQ multiplex PCR; TCRdb's version includes in-frame clones alone and lacks a portion of them. The profile shows about 120,000 clones, around four fifths of them singletons. The chain has TRBV10-1 and TRBJ1-2, with D possibly being TRBD1 (5 bases). The material sequenced was peripheral blood. This TCR was recovered from a man aged 25 to 40 with acute or convalescent COVID-19. DNA of the CDR3: TGCGCCAGCAGTGTCTTGGGGCTTATCTATGGCTACACCTTC. It encodes CASSVLGLIYGYTF.